This TCR beta chain comes out of a study of blood T cell repertoires in COVID-19. Sequencing used immunoSEQ multiplex PCR; TCRdb keeps in-frame clones, though not all of them. This sample has roughly 440,000 clones; around 88% occur once, and the top ten carry around 13%. Source material: peripheral blood. The source of this sequence is a woman in her fifties or sixties with COVID-19, enrolled during active disease.

CDR3 protein: CASSSHRELSEQFF. CDR3 coding DNA: TGTGCCAGCAGTTCTCACCGGGAGCTCAGTGAGCAGTTCTTC. The chain links TRBV27 to TRBJ2-1; possibly TRBD2 for D (6 bases). The ends were cut back, 4 bases at V and 9 bases at J, with 16 bases in the middle. Germline values: CDR1 MNHEY, CDR2 SMNVEV (reference sequence). CDR3 length: 14 residues.